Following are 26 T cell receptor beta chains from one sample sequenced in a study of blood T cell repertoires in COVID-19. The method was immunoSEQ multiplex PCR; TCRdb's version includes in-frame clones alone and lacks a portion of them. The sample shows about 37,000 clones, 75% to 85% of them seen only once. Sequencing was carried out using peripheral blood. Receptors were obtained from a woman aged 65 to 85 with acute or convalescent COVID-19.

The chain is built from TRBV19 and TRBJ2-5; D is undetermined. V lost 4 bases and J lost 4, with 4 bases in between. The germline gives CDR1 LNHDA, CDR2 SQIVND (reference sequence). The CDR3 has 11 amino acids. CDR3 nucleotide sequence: TGTGCCAGTAGTAACTTAGAGACCCAGTACTTC. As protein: CASSNLETQYF.

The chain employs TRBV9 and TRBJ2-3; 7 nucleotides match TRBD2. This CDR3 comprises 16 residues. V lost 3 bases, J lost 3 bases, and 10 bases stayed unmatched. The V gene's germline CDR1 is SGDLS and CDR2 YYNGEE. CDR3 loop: CASSASGPGSTDTQYF. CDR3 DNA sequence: TGTGCCAGCAGCGCTAGCGGCCCTGGATCAACAGATACGCAGTATTTT.

The CDR3 coding sequence is TGTGCCAGCAGTGAATCAGGACAGGCGGGGTTCGATGGCTACACCTTC. This translates into CASSESGQAGFDGYTF. The genes are TRBV6-1 and TRBJ1-2; 7 nucleotides line up with TRBD1. In germline, CDR1 is MNHNS, CDR2 SASEGT. The CDR3 is made up of 16 amino acids. The junction had 12 bases not matched to a gene; V was cut back by 2 bases and J by 6 bases.

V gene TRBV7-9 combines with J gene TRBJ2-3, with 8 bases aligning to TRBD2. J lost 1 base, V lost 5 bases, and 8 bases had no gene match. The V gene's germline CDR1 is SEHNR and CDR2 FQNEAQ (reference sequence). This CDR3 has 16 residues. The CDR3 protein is CASSQERGKRTDTQYF. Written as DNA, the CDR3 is TGTGCCAGCAGCCAGGAGCGGGGGAAACGCACAGATACGCAGTATTTT.

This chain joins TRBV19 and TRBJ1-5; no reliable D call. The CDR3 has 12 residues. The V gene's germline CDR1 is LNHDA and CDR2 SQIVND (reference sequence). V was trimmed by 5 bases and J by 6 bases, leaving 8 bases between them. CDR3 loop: CASSWEGQPQHF. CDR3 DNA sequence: TGTGCCAGTAGTTGGGAGGGTCAGCCCCAGCATTTT. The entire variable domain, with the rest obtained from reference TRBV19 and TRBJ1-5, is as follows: DGGITQSPKYLFRKEGQNVTLSCEQNLNHDAMYWYRQDPGQGLRLIYYSQIVNDFQKGDIAEGYSVSREKKESFPLTVTSAQKNPTAFYLCASSWEGQPQHFGDGTRLSIL.

CDR3 coding DNA: TGTGCCAGCTCACCGAGGGCCGAACCCCGGGTGCAGTATTTT. It translates to CASSPRAEPRVQYF. The chain recombines TRBV18 with TRBJ2-3; a possible D gene is TRBD2 (5 bases). V gave up 3 bases and J gave up 11 bases, with 18 bases separating them. The CDR3 runs 14 residues. Germline assignment: CDR1 KGHSH and CDR2 LQKENI.

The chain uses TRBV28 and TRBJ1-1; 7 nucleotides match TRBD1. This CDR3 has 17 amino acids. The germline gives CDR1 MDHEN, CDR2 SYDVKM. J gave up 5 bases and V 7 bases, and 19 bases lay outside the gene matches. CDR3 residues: CASTATGWLKRSTEAFF. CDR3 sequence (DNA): TGTGCCAGCACCGCGACAGGGTGGCTAAAAAGGAGTACTGAAGCTTTCTTT.

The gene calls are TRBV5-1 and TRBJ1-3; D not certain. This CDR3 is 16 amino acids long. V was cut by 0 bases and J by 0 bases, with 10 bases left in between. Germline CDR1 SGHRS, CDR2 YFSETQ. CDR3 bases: TGCGCCAGCAGCTTGGATCGGGGAAGCTCTGGAAACACCATATATTTT. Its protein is CASSLDRGSSGNTIYF. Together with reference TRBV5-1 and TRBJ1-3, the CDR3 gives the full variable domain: KAGVTQTPRYLIKTRGQQVTLSCSPISGHRSVSWYQQTPGQGLQFLFEYFSETQRNKGNFPGRFSGRQFSNSRSEMNVSTLELGDSALYLCASSLDRGSSGNTIYFGEGSWLTVV.

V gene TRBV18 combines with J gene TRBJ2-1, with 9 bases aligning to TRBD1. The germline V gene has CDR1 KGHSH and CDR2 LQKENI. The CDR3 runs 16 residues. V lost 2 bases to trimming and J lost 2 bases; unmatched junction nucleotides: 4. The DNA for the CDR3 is TGTGCCAGCTCACCAGAAAGGACAGGGGCCTACAATGAGCAGTTCTTC. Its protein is CASSPERTGAYNEQFF.

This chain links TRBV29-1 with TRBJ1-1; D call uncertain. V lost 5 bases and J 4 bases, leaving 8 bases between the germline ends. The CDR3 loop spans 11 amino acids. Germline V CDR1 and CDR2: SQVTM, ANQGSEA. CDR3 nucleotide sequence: TGCAGCGTTCACGGTACCACTGAAGCTTTCTTT. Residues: CSVHGTTEAFF.

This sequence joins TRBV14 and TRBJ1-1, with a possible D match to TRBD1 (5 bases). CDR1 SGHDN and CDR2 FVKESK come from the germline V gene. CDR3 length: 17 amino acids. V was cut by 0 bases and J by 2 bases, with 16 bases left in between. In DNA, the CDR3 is TGTGCCAGCAGCCAAGATGGGGGTCGGGGGTTAAACACTGAAGCTTTCTTT. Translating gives CASSQDGGRGLNTEAFF.

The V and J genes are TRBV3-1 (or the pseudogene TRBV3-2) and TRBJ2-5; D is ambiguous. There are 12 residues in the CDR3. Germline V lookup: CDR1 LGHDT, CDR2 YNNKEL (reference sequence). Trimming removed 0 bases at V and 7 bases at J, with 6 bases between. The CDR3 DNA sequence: TGTGCCAGCAGCCAAGATTTCGGGACCCAGTACTTC. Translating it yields CASSQDFGTQYF.

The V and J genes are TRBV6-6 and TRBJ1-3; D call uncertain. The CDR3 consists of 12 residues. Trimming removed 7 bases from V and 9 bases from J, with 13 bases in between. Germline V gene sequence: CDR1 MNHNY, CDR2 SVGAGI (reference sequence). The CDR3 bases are TGTGCCAGCACCCTCCCGGGGATCACCATATATTTT. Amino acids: CASTLPGITIYF.

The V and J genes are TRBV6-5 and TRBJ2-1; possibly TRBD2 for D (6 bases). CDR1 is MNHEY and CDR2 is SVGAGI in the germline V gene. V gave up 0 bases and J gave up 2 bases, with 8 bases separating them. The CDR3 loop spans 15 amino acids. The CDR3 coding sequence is TGTGCCAGCAGTTACTCAGGAGGGACCTACAATGAGCAGTTCTTC. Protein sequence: CASSYSGGTYNEQFF.

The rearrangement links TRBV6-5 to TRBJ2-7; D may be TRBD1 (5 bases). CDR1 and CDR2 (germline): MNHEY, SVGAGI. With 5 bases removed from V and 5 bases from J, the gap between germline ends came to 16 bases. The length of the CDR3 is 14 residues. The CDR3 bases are TGTGCCAGCAGTACCCCCCTAGGGGCCCACGAGCAGTACTTC. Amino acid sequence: CASSTPLGAHEQYF.

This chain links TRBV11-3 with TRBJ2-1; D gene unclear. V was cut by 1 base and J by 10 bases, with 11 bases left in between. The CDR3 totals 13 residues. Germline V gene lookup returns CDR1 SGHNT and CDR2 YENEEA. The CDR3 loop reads CASSLGLVGEQFF. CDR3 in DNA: TGTGCCAGCAGCTTAGGGCTCGTCGGGGAGCAGTTCTTC.

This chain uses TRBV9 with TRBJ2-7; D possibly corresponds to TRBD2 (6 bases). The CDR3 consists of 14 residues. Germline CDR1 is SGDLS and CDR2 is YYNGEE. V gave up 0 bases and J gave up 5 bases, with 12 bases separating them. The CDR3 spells CASSVDGGTNEQYF. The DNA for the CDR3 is TGTGCCAGCAGCGTAGATGGGGGGACCAACGAGCAGTACTTC.

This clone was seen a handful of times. The DNA of the CDR3 is TGTGCCAGTAGTATTGGGAGGGGGGTAATAAGGAGCGACGAGCAGTACTTC. It specifies CASSIGRGVIRSDEQYF. The chain couples TRBV19 to TRBJ2-7, with D perhaps matching TRBD2 (7 bases). CDR1 is LNHDA and CDR2 is SQIVND in the germline V gene (reference sequence). V dropped 3 bases and J dropped 5 bases, with 23 bases sitting between them. This CDR3 has 17 amino acids.

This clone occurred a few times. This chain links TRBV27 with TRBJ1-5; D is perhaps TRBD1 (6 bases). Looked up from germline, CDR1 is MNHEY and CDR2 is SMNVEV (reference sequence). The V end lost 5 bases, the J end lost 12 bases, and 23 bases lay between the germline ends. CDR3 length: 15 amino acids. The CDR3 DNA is TGTGCCAGCAGTCCGTTAGGGACACGGGTTACAGGCCAGCATTTT. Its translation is CASSPLGTRVTGQHF.

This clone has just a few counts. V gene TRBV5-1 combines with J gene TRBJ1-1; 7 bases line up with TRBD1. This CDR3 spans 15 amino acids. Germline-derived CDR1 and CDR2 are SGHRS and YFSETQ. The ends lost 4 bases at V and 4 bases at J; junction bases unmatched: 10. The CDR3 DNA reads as TGCGCCAGCAGCCCCCTTACAGGGGTAGTCACTGAAGCTTTCTTT. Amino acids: CASSPLTGVVTEAFF. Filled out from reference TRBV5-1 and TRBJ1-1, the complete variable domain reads KAGVTQTPRYLIKTRGQQVTLSCSPISGHRSVSWYQQTPGQGLQFLFEYFSETQRNKGNFPGRFSGRQFSNSRSEMNVSTLELGDSALYLCASSPLTGVVTEAFFGQGTRLTVV.

The CDR3, as DNA: TGTGCCAGCAGTAACCCTGCGAGCAATCAGCCCCAGCATTTT. Protein sequence: CASSNPASNQPQHF. The genes are TRBV6-5 and TRBJ1-5; D gene uncertain. The CDR3 has 14 residues. V lost 5 bases, J lost 1 base, and 9 bases lay in between. Per the germline V gene, CDR1 is MNHEY and CDR2 is SVGAGI.

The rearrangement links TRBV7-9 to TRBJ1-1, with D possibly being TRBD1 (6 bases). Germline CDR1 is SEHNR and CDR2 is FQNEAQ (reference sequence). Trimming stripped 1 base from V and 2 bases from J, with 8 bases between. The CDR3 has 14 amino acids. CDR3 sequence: CASSLGGTNTEAFF. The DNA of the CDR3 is TGTGCCAGCAGCTTAGGGGGGACAAACACTGAAGCTTTCTTT.

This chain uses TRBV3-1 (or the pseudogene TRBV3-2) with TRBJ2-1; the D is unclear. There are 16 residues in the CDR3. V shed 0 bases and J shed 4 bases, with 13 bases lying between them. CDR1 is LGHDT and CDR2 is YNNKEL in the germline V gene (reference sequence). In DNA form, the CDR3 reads TGTGCCAGCAGCCAAGATGTGAGGTTTTCGTACAATGAGCAGTTCTTC. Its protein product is CASSQDVRFSYNEQFF.

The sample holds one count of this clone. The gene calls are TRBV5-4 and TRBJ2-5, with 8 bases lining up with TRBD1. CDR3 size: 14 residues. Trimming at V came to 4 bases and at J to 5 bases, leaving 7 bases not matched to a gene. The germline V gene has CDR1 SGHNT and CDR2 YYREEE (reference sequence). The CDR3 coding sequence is TGTGCCAGCAGCACCCAGGGGGCGCGGGAGACCCAGTACTTC. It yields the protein CASSTQGARETQYF.

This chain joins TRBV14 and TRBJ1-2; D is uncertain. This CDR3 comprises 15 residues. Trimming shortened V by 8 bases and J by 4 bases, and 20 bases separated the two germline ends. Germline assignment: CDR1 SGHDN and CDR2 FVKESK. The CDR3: CASFSTDSTPYGYTF. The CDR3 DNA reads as TGTGCCAGCTTTTCGACGGACTCGACTCCCTATGGCTACACCTTC. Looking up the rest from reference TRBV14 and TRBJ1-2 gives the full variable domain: EAGVTQFPSHSVIEKGQTVTLRCDPISGHDNLYWYRRVMGKEIKFLLHFVKESKQDESGMPNNRFLAERTGGTYSTLKVQPAELEDSGVYFCASFSTDSTPYGYTFGSGTRLTVV.

The DNA of the CDR3 is TGTGCCAGCAGTCCCACCAGTTGGACAGATACGCAGTATTTT. Protein: CASSPTSWTDTQYF. The rearrangement uses TRBV28 and TRBJ2-3, with D uncertain. Trimming pared 5 bases from V and 3 bases from J, leaving 12 bases between. CDR1 MDHEN and CDR2 SYDVKM come from the germline V gene. This CDR3 is built from 14 residues.